The text below deals with one T cell receptor beta chain. Treatment here: roughly 18 received Ad26.COV2.S at low or high dose, single or two shots; several received placebo; per-sample allocation not given. All samples were drawn on day 63, counting from the first vaccine or placebo injection. Here immunoSEQ multiplex PCR was the method, and the copy in TCRdb shows in-frame clones only, minus some. The sample contains roughly 270,000 clones, more than 75% of which appear only once. The data are from a study of Ad26.COV2.S vaccination and SARS-CoV-2 variants. V trimming: 10 bases; J trimming: 1 base; junction bases outside the gene matches: 18. Germline V gene lookup returns CDR1 LNHDA and CDR2 SQIVND (reference sequence). This CDR3 region has 17 residues.

This receptor was obtained from a person aged 18 to 65 who received the Ad26.COV2.S COVID-19 vaccine or a placebo. The sequencing here drew on peripheral blood, taken in a trial of Ad26.COV2.S vaccine versus placebo. The chain links TRBV19 to TRBJ1-1; 7 bases are a match to TRBD1. The CDR3: CATQKVFKTGWNTEAFF. For the CDR3, the DNA is TGTGCCACCCAAAAGGTATTCAAGACAGGGTGGAACACTGAAGCTTTCTTT.